This TCR beta chain was observed in a study of blood T cell repertoires in COVID-19. Study details: Researchers got acute and convalescent COVID-19 samples from the United States, Italy and Spain. T cells, B-cell-depleted T cells, or PBMCs provided the cDNA or gDNA that served as material.

In the original processing: Estimates of nucleated cell counts were drawn from the amplification of reference gene primers. Libraries were prepared by immunoSEQ multiplex PCR; TCRdb keeps only in-frame clonotypes and omits some of them. V and J calls and clone size are given by that table; D and trimming were obtained from the DNA. In the table there are 55,000 to 85,000 clones, 90% of which are singletons. Trimming shortened V by 4 bases and J by 0 bases, and 16 bases separated the two germline ends. This CDR3 has 17 amino acids. Specimen: peripheral blood. This chain links TRBV5-3 with TRBJ1-4; the D is unclear. TRBV5-3 counts as an open reading frame of uncertain function. The receptor's source is a woman aged 18-35 years with acute or convalescent COVID-19. Here the CDR3 DNA reads TGTGCCAGAAGCCCTAATCGTCGGGAAACAACTAATGAAAAACTGTTTTTT. It codes for CARSPNRRETTNEKLFF.